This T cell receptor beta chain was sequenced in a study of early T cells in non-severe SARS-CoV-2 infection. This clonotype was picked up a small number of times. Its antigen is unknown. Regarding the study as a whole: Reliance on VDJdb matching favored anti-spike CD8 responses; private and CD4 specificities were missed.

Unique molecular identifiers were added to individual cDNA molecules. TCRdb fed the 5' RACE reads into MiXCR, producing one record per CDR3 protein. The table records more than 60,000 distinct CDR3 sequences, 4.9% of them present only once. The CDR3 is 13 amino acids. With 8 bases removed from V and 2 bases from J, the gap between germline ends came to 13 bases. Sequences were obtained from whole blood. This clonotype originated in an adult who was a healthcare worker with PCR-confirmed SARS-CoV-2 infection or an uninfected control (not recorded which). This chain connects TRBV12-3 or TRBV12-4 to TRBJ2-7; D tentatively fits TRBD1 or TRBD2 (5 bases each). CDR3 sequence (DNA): TGTGCCAGCGGGCAGCCGGGGCCCTACGAGCAGTACTTC. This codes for CASGQPGPYEQYF.